This entry is about one T cell receptor (beta chain). Generated by immunoSEQ multiplex PCR, the TCRdb table keeps only in-frame clones and is missing some. Of under 300,000 clones in the sample, approximately 80% are singletons; the top ten hold roughly 2%. The data belong to a study of blood T cell repertoires in COVID-19. Turning to the study itself: Collection of acute and convalescent COVID-19 samples took place in the United States, Italy and Spain.

Sequenced input: peripheral blood. The clonotype was recovered from a man aged 25-45 years who had recovered from COVID-19.

CDR3 loop: CASSRGGVSTDTQYF. In DNA form, the CDR3 reads TGTGCCAGCAGCCGAGGCGGGGTCAGCACAGATACGCAGTATTTT. This rearrangement joins TRBV7-3 to TRBJ2-3, with a possible D match to TRBD2 (6 bases). There are 15 residues in the CDR3. In germline, CDR1 is SGHTA, CDR2 FQGTGA. Trimming left V 5 bases short and J 0 bases short, with 12 bases between.